The following is a T cell receptor (beta chain) sequence with its context. Its specificity is unknown. In germline, CDR1 is SGHAT, CDR2 FQDESV (reference sequence). The CDR3 covers 14 residues. Deletions cut 5 bases from V and 2 bases from J, with 12 bases between. The data were obtained in a study of OX40 agonist ivuxolimab in advanced cancers. Study conclusions and caveats: Both CD4+ and CD8+ T cell populations in blood had undergone clonal expansion by week 6 at 0.1 to 3.0 mg/kg. Determination of antigen specificity was not performed for the expanded peripheral T cells.

Using immunoSEQ multiplex PCR, the repertoire was profiled, and TCRdb retains in-frame clones only, with some absent. Altogether 31,000 or so clones are present, around 84% being singletons, with the ten largest covering around a fifth. This rearrangement joins TRBV11-1 to TRBJ2-5; the D gene is possibly TRBD2 (5 bases). This clonotype was obtained from an adult with an advanced solid tumor such as melanoma, head and neck, liver or kidney cancer. Sequenced here: CD4+ or CD8+ T cells sorted from blood, sampled in a trial of the OX40 agonist ivuxolimab. The CDR3 here is CASSQTPGQETQYF. The CDR3 nucleotides are TGTGCCAGCAGCCAGACTCCGGGACAAGAGACCCAGTACTTC.